The rows below give T cell receptor beta chains drawn from one sample of a study of identical twins. TCRdb fed the 5' RACE reads into MiXCR, producing one record per CDR3 protein. The data show 1.5 million or so distinct CDR3 sequences, about 32% seen once. Sample: cord blood. The receptor source for this set is a newborn girl in good health. Each CDR3 is given without its conserved first and last residue. The listing skips clone size in some rows; elsewhere it reads once, few, many or a size class.

>TRBJ1-1|TRBV18|few
ASSLQGGVGTEAF
>.|TRBV4-1|few
ASSQDPRGHLAHEQY
>TRBJ2-2|TRBV6-6|.
ASSYSKGVTGELF
>TRBJ2-2|TRBV5-1|few
ASSLNVGINTGELF
>TRBJ1-2|TRBV7-2|.
ASSLLGLYGYT
>.|TRBV11-2|few
ASSSVATPYEQY
>TRBJ2-7|TRBV10-3|.
AISDGESSYNEQY
>TRBJ2-3|TRBV20-1|.
SAGQGARTDTQY
>TRBJ2-5|TRBV20-1|.
SARDPGLPETQY
>TRBJ1-2|TRBV12-3/TRBV12-4|.
ASSLAGRGNYGYT
>TRBJ1-2|TRBV29-1|many
SVGGSGYGYT
>TRBJ2-7|TRBV4-1|few
ASSQDTPNYEQY
>TRBJ1-5|TRBV20-1|.
SARDWTLSNQPQH
>TRBJ1-4|TRBV4-1|.
ASSQYSGTGEEKLF
>TRBJ2-1|TRBV5-5|.
ASSFPASLPSGGQF
>TRBJ2-5|TRBV12-3/TRBV12-4|.
ASGRHQYQETQY
>TRBJ2-1|TRBV20-1|few
SGSGSAHNEQF